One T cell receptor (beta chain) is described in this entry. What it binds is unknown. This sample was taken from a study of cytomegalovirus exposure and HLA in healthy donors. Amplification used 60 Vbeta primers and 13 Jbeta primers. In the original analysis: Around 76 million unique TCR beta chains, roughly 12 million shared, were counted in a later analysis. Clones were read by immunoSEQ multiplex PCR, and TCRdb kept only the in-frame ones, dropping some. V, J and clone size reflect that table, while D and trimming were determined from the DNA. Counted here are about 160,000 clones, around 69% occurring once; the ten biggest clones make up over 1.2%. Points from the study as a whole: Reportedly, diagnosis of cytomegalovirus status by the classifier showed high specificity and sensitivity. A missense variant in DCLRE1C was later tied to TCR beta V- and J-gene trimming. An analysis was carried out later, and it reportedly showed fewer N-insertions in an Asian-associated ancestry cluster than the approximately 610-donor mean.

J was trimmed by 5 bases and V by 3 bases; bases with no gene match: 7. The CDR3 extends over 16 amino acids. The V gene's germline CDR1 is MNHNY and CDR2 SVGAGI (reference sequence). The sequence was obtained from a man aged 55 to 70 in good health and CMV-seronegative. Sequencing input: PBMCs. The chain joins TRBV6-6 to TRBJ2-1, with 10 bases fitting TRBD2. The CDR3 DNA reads TGTGCCAGCAGTTATCTAGCGGGGGACCCGAACAATGAGCAGTTCTTC. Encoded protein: CASSYLAGDPNNEQFF.